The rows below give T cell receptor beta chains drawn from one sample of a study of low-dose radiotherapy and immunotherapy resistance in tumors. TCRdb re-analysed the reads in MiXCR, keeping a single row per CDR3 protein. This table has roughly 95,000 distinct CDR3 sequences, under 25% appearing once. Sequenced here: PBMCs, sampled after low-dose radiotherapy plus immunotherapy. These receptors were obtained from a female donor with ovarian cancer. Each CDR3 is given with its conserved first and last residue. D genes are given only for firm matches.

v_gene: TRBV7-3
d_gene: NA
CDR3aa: CASSLKVGGTQSGANVLTF

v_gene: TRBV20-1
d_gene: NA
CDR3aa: CSARDPDYLSYNEQFF

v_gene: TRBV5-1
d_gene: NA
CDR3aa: CASSSGWANTGELFF

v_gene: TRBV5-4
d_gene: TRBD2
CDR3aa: CASRLAGGMADTQYF

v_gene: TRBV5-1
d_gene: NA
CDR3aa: CASSLNPRGSGANVLTF

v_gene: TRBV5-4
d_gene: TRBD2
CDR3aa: CASSLSRGGPDEQFF

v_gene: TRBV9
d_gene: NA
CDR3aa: CASSVEAGSYNEQFF

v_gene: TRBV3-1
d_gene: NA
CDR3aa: CASSSHSNSPLHF

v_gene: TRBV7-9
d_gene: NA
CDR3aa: CASSSISGWTYNEQFF

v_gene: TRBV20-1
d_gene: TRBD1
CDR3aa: CSAAQQTGEHGYTF

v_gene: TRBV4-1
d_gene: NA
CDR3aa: CASSQDLSLGRLAYGYTF

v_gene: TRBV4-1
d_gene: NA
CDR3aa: CASSQGLRGYGNTIYF

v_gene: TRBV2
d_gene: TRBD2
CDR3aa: CASNQERGPYEQYF

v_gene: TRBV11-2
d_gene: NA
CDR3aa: CASSPFSTDTQYF

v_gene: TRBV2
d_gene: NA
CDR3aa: CASSSDSIYTEAFF

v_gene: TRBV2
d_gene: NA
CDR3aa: CASTPGRVETQYF

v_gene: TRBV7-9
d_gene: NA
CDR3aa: CASSLSRGSTDTQYF

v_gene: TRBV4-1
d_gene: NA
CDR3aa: CASSPFSPGYPGEQYF

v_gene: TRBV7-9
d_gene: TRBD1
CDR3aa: CASSLWGTGDLNEQFF

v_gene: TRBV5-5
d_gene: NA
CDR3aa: CASSLAGRPGTYEQYF

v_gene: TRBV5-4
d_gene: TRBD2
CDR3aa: CASSRRLAGGTDTQYF

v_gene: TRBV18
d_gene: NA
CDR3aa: CASSPGGPTDTQYF